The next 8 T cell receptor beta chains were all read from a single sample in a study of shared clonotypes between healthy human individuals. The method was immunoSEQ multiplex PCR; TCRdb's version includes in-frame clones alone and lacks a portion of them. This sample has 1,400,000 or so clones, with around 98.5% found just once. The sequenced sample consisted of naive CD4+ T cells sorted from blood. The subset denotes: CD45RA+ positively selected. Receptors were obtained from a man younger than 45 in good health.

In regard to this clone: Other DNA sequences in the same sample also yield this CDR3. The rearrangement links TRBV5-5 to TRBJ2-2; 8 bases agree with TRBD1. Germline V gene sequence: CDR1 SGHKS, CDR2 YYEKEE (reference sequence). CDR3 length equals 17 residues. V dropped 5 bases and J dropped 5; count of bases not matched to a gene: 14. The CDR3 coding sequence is TGTGCCAGCAGTAGTGACGGCCCCAGGGGGCGGACCGGGGAGCTGTTTTTT. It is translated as CASSSDGPRGRTGELFF.

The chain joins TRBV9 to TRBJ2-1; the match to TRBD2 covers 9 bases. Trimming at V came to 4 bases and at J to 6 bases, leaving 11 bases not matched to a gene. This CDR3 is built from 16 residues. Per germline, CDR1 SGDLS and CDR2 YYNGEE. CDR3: CASSFRKGLAPNEQFF. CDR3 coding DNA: TGTGCCAGCAGCTTCAGAAAGGGACTAGCCCCCAATGAGCAGTTCTTC.

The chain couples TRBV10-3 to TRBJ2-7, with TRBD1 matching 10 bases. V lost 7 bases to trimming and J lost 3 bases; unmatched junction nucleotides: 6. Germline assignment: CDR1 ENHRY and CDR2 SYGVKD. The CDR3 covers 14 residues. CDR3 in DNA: TGTGCCATCAACGACAGGGGGCCCGTCTACGAGCAGTACTTC. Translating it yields CAINDRGPVYEQYF.

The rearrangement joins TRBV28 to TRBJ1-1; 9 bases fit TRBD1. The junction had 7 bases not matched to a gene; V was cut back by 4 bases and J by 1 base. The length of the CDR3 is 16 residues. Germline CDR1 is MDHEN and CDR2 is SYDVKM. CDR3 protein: CASSSLQGAPNTEAFF. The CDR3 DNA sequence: TGTGCCAGCAGTTCGCTACAGGGGGCCCCGAACACTGAAGCTTTCTTT. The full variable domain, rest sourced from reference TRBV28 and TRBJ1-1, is DVKVTQSSRYLVKRTGEKVFLECVQDMDHENMFWYRQDPGLGLRLIYFSYDVKMKEKGDIPEGYSVSREKKERFSLILESASTNQTSMYLCASSSLQGAPNTEAFFGQGTRLTVV.

The CDR3 loop is CATSSLDRYNEQFF. The CDR3 coding sequence is TGTGCCACCAGCAGTCTCGACCGTTACAATGAGCAGTTCTTC. The rearrangement uses TRBV15 and TRBJ2-1; D gene ambiguous. The CDR3 consists of 14 residues. Germline CDR1 reads LNHNV; CDR2 reads YYDKDF (reference sequence). With 3 bases removed from V and 4 bases from J, the gap between germline ends came to 10 bases.

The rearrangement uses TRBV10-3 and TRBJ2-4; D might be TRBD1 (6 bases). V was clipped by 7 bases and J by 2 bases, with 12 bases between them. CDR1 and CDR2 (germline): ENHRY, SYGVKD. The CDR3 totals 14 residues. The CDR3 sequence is CAITSDSTKNIQYF. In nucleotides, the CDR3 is TGTGCCATCACCTCGGACAGCACCAAAAACATTCAGTACTTC.

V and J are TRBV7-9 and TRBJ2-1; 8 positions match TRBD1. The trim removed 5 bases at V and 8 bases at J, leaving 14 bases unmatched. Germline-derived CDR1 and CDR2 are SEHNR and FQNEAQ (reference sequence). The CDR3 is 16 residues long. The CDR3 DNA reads TGTGCCAGCAGCGTAACAGGGGGTCCCTTTGGAGATGAGCAGTTCTTC. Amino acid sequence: CASSVTGGPFGDEQFF. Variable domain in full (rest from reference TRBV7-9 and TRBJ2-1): DTGVSQNPRHKITKRGQNVTFRCDPISEHNRLYWYRQTLGQGPEFLTYFQNEAQLEKSRLLSDRFSAERPKGSFSTLEIQRTEQGDSAMYLCASSVTGGPFGDEQFFGPGTRLTVL.

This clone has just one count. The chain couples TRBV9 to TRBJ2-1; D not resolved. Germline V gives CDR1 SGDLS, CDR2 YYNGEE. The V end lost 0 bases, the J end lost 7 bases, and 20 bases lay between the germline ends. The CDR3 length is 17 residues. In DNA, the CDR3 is TGTGCCAGCAGCGTAGGGGTAGTGGGTCTGATGGGGAATGAGCAGTTCTTC. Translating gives CASSVGVVGLMGNEQFF. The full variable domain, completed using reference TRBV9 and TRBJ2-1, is DSGVTQTPKHLITATGQRVTLRCSPRSGDLSVYWYQQSLDQGLQFLIQYYNGEERAKGNILERFSAQQFPDLHSELNLSSLELGDSALYFCASSVGVVGLMGNEQFFGPGTRLTVL.